This T cell receptor (beta chain) was documented in a study of brain T cells in children with intractable seizures (dated by TCRdb to about 2021). Background on the whole study: Resected brain tissue from some 49 pediatric epilepsy surgery cases was initially screened for immune gene transcripts with a NanoString immunology panel. Among the roughly twelve selected surgery cases, eight also had pre-surgery blood sequenced, leaving four with brain tissue only.

Based on the germline V gene, the CDR1 and CDR2 sequences are SGDLS and YYNGEE. Trimming costs V 4 bases and J 1 base, and their ends lie 11 bases apart. The CDR3 numbers 14 residues from cysteine through phenylalanine. Here the CDR3 DNA is all that survives: 42 bases in frame from base 1. Broader findings and caveats from the paper: Because sequencing depth was different between pre-surgery and post-surgery blood, clones absent from the pre-surgery sample may reflect undersampling. Viral specificity was inferred solely from CDR3 sequence similarity, and the HCMV serostatus of the patients was not known.

On this clone itself: It has no known antigen specificity. Base qualities are not recorded, but no much larger clone differs from it by a single base.

The sample's time point label, decoded: blood from clinic visit 5 months post-surgery; TSC patient then seizure free. The surgery cases that showed the highest brain T cell transcript signatures were chosen for TCR beta chain sequencing of brain tissue, and of blood when it was available. Patients had been treated with at least one anti-epileptic drug before surgery. The TCR-sequenced patients were children whose drug-resistant epilepsy was caused by tuberous sclerosis complex, focal cortical dysplasia, Rasmussen encephalitis or hemimegalencephaly. The Monarch genomic DNA purification kit was used to extract bulk genomic DNA from unsorted brain tissue and whole blood. The immunoSEQ assay was applied to genomic DNA to generate the TCR beta chain sequences. The study's processing was this. CDR3 sequences that did not begin with the conserved framework cysteine at position 104 were removed by hand. Clonality was calculated as one minus the normalized Shannon's Diversity Index, with values ranging from 0 (maximal diversity) to 1 (oligoclonal). Chi-squared comparison-of-proportions tests assessed whether the same CDR3 differed in frequency between samples, such as brain versus blood. Public clonotypes were found by searching immuneACCESS, and the VDJdb browser was used to assess similarity to known antiviral clonotypes. In TCRdb, the immuneACCESS table is reduced to in-frame sequences with V and J assigned. These tables do not hold every clone; where another copy was compared, an unresolved V gene accounts for under half, and the others remain unexplained. V and J calls and clone size come straight from that table; D and trimming were deduced from the DNA. Counted in this sample were under 400,000 clones; over 90% of them appeared once. The top ten constitute 5% to 7% of the sample.

The rearranged segments are TRBV9 and TRBJ1-1; possibly the D gene is TRBD1, per 6 matching bases. The TCR sequence derives from a boy in the first two years of life with tuberous sclerosis and intractable seizures. The sample here was peripheral blood, taken approximately 5 months after surgery. CDR3 region: CASSPSRGNTEAFF. The DNA sequence reads TGTGCCAGCAGCCCCAGCAGGGGGAACACTGAAGCTTTCTTT.